The T cell receptor (beta chain) under discussion was sequenced for a study of T cell changes during pregnancy in multiple sclerosis. Produced via immunoSEQ multiplex PCR; TCRdb's table is partial and in-frame only. The sample comprises 59,000 or so clones, roughly 92% of which are singletons, and around 3% rests with the top ten. This TCR derives from a female donor in good health, enrolled as a control in a pregnancy study. This material consisted of peripheral blood, taken in the third trimester of pregnancy.

CDR3 sequence: CASSSNRGGRIALGEQFF. CDR3 coding DNA: TGTGCCAGCTCTTCAAACCGAGGGGGACGCATCGCCCTCGGTGAGCAGTTCTTC. J is TRBJ2-1 and V is TRBV18, with D maybe TRBD1 (6 bases). The CDR3 sequence is 18 residues long. Trimming removed 6 bases from V and 9 bases from J, with 30 bases in between. Germline lookup yields CDR1 KGHSH and CDR2 LQKENI.